The 17 T cell receptor beta chains listed next were all sequenced from one sample in a study of regulatory T cells in long-lasting Graves disease. Libraries of TCR beta came from iRepertoire HTBI primers plus Arm-PCR of CDR3 regions. Each CDR3 protein gets one entry after TCRdb re-called the multiplex PCR reads with MiXCR. The table lists around 450,000 distinct CDR3 sequences, 20% to 25% of them singletons. The time point: persistent/refractory GD, antithyroid drugs over 5 years with positive TRAb. With RNA extracted from PBMCs as input, the TCR library was made. This specimen consisted of peripheral blood mononuclear cells (PBMCs), obtained when the disease was refractory, from a patient treated with antithyroid drugs. All receptors come from a female donor with Graves disease.

In its sample, this clonotype was seen many times. CDR3: CASSLNEWETQYF. CDR3 in DNA: TGTGCCAGCAGCTTAAATGAGTGGGAGACCCAGTACTTC. The rearrangement links TRBV7-3 to TRBJ2-5; no firm D call. Germline CDR1 and CDR2: SGHTA and FQGTGA. This CDR3 has 13 residues. The V and J ends lost 1 base and 5 bases respectively, with 8 bases between them.

In this sample, this clonotype turned up a few times. The chain recombines TRBV20-1 with TRBJ2-7; TRBD1 aligns across 7 bases. CDR1 is DFQATT, CDR2 SNEGSKA, per germline (reference sequence). Trimming took 5 bases from V and 0 from J; bases not matched to a gene: 1. The CDR3 spans 12 residues. The CDR3 spells CSARDSSYEQYF. CDR3 bases: TGCAGTGCTCGGGACAGCTCCTACGAGCAGTACTTC.

In its sample, this clonotype was seen once. V usage is TRBV27 and J usage is TRBJ2-1; D assignment may be TRBD1 or TRBD2 (7 bases each). This CDR3 spans 16 amino acids. V was pared by 1 base and J by 6 bases, with 16 bases between. Germline loops: CDR1 MNHEY, CDR2 SMNVEV (reference sequence). The CDR3 here is CASSLYRAGGGNEQFF. The CDR3 DNA sequence: TGTGCCAGCAGTTTATATCGGGCAGGGGGGGGCAATGAGCAGTTCTTC.

This clonotype was recorded a few times. The chain couples TRBV7-9 to TRBJ1-2, with TRBD1 identical over 7 bases. V shed 1 base and J 4 bases; nucleotides not matched to a gene: 9. The germline V gene encodes CDR1 SEHNR and CDR2 FQNEAQ (reference sequence). The CDR3 sequence is 16 residues long. DNA for the CDR3: TGTGCCAGCAGCTTAGGACGTACAGGGGCGAGCTATGGCTACACCTTC. It codes for CASSLGRTGASYGYTF.

The V call is TRBV2, the J call TRBJ2-3; perhaps TRBD1 as D (6 bases). CDR3 size: 15 residues. Germline V lookup: CDR1 SNHLY, CDR2 FYNNEI. Trimming stripped 2 bases from V and 0 bases from J, with 9 bases between. CDR3 sequence reads: CASSERRGSTDTQYF. The CDR3 DNA is TGTGCCAGCAGTGAACGCAGGGGTAGCACAGATACGCAGTATTTT.

This clonotype was observed once. A read error may explain this, as a much larger clone is one base away. This chain links TRBV28 with TRBJ1-6, with 9 bases matching TRBD1. Germline loops: CDR1 MDHEN, CDR2 SYDVKM. This CDR3 has 14 amino acids. CDR3: CASSWTGVNSPLDF. The CDR3 DNA sequence: TGTGCCAGCAGTTGGACAGGGGTAAATTCACCCCTCGACTTT. Combining the CDR3 with reference TRBV28 and TRBJ1-6 gives the whole variable domain DVKVTQSSRYLVKRTGEKVFLECVQDMDHENMFWYRQDPGLGLRLIYFSYDVKMKEKGDIPEGYSVSREKKERFSLILESASTNQTSMYLCASSWTGVNSPLDFGNGTRLTVT.

The chain employs TRBV20-1 and TRBJ2-5; no clear D gene. The V end was cut by 3 bases, the J end by 5 bases, with 19 bases between. Germline-derived CDR1 and CDR2 are DFQATT and SNEGSKA (reference sequence). The CDR3 runs to 15 residues. CDR3 loop: CSARILWASIETQYF. CDR3 sequence (DNA): TGCAGTGCTAGGATTCTTTGGGCTAGTATTGAGACCCAGTACTTC.

Ten or more counts support this clonotype. The rearrangement joins TRBV28 to TRBJ1-2; a weak D match, TRBD1 (6 bases). V was pared by 6 bases and J by 4 bases, with 21 bases between. The V gene's germline CDR1 is MDHEN and CDR2 SYDVKM. CDR3 size: 16 residues. The DNA for the CDR3 is TGTGCCAGCAGGCCACAGGGAGGCCGAAAACTCTATGGCTACACCTTC. Translated: CASRPQGGRKLYGYTF.

This clonotype was recorded at least ten times. The chain combines TRBV2 with TRBJ1-1; no firm D call. Per germline, CDR1 SNHLY and CDR2 FYNNEI. Trimming removed 1 base at V and 5 bases at J, with 14 bases between. There are 15 residues in the CDR3. CDR3 in amino acids: CASSEGGSPRTEAFF. Here the CDR3 DNA reads TGTGCCAGCAGTGAAGGAGGGTCTCCGCGGACTGAAGCTTTCTTT.

In its sample, this clonotype was seen many times. The chain recombines TRBV12-3 or TRBV12-4 with TRBJ1-2, with D perhaps matching TRBD1 (5 bases). The V end lost 5 bases, the J end lost 2 bases, and 15 bases lay between the germline ends. The CDR3 sequence is 15 residues long. The CDR3 region is CASSPILWGNYGYTF. DNA for the CDR3: TGTGCCAGCAGTCCCATCCTCTGGGGGAACTATGGCTACACCTTC.

As concerns this clonotype: A read error may be the cause here, since a much bigger clone is one base away. V usage is TRBV29-1 and J usage is TRBJ1-1; 7 bases agree with TRBD1. CDR3 length: 11 residues. Germline CDR1 and CDR2: SQVTM and ANQGSEA. CDR3 in DNA: TGCAGCGGGGTCCGACAGGGAAACCTTCTCTTT. It translates to CSGVRQGNLLF.

A word on this clonotype: Here the CDR3 omits its conserved ending phenylalanine or tryptophan, so a read error is the likely source. V gene TRBV5-1 combines with J gene TRBJ1-2, with D hard to call. From germline, CDR1 is SGHRS and CDR2 YFSETQ. V was cut by 0 bases and J by 2 bases, with 8 bases left in between. This CDR3 comprises 14 residues. This CDR3 is CASSLGTANYGYTL. Here the CDR3 DNA reads TGCGCCAGCAGCTTGGGGACGGCGAACTATGGCTACACCTTG.

On this clonotype itself: A much larger clone is a single base away; this may be a read error. The chain is built from TRBV7-2 and TRBJ1-1; D is unclear. The ends were cut back, 1 base at V and 3 bases at J, with 12 bases in the middle. CDR1 is SGHTA and CDR2 is FQGNSA in the germline V gene. The CDR3 length is 15 residues. The CDR3 spells CASSLETAWDTEAFF. The CDR3 DNA reads as TGTGCCAGCAGCTTAGAGACCGCATGGGACACTGAAGCTTTCTTT.

This clonotype was seen more than once but under ten times. The chain has TRBV29-1 and TRBJ2-7; D may be TRBD2 (6 bases). This CDR3 region has 14 residues. Trimming stripped 1 base from V and 5 bases from J, with 15 bases between. From germline, CDR1 is SQVTM and CDR2 ANQGSEA. Here the CDR3 reads CSVEGGVAGNEQYF. Written as DNA, the CDR3 is TGCAGCGTTGAAGGGGGAGTTGCGGGGAACGAGCAGTACTTC.

CDR3 loop: CASSSPVGGRFINTEAFF. CDR3 nucleotide sequence: TGTGCCAGCAGTTCCCCCGTGGGGGGACGTTTCATAAACACTGAAGCTTTCTTT. This chain links TRBV12-3 or TRBV12-4 with TRBJ1-1; possible D gene TRBD1, 5 bases. Trimming cost V 4 bases and J 2 bases, with 23 bases left between them. The CDR3 spans 18 residues.

This clonotype was detected ten times or more. The rearrangement uses TRBV28 and TRBJ1-2, with a possible D match to TRBD1 (5 bases). V lost 8 bases and J lost 0, with 13 bases in between. The length of the CDR3 is 14 residues. CDR1 is MDHEN, CDR2 SYDVKM, per germline. DNA of the CDR3: TGTGCCAGCCACCCAAAGGGGCCTAACTATGGCTACACCTTC. As protein: CASHPKGPNYGYTF.

This clonotype showed up many times. The chain is built from TRBV24-1 and TRBJ2-5; D unresolved. In germline, CDR1 is KGHDR, CDR2 SFDVKD. V gave up 7 bases and J gave up 5 bases, with 10 bases separating them. The CDR3 consists of 12 residues. The DNA of the CDR3 is TGTGCCACCAGGGGGAACGGGGAGACCCAGTACTTC. It yields the protein CATRGNGETQYF.